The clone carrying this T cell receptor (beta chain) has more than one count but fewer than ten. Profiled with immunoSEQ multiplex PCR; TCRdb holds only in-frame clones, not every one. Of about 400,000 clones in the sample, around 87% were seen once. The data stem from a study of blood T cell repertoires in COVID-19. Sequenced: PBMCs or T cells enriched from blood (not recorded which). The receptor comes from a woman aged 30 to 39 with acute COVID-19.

The CDR3 coding sequence is TGTGCCAGTAGTATTGGGACAGGGGAAACCTACGAGCAGTACTTC. Its translation: CASSIGTGETYEQYF. The chain recombines TRBV19 with TRBJ2-7, with TRBD1 matching over 10 bases. The junction had 4 bases not matched to a gene; V was cut back by 3 bases and J by 2 bases. Germline CDR1 LNHDA, CDR2 SQIVND (reference sequence). The CDR3 extends over 15 amino acids. The full variable domain, its missing parts supplied by reference TRBV19 and TRBJ2-7, is DGGITQSPKYLFRKEGQNVTLSCEQNLNHDAMYWYRQDPGQGLRLIYYSQIVNDFQKGDIAEGYSVSREKKESFPLTVTSAQKNPTAFYLCASSIGTGETYEQYFGPGTRLTVT.